The rows below give T cell receptor beta chains drawn from one sample of a study of control samples from healthy donors and cancer patients. Produced via immunoSEQ multiplex PCR; TCRdb's table is partial and in-frame only. This sample has some 150,000 clones, with around 94% found just once. The sequenced sample was blood. The source of these receptors is a middle-aged man in good health. CDR3s include the opening cysteine and the closing phenylalanine or tryptophan. Each record gives: V gene, J gene, CDR3 protein.

TRBV4-1	TRBJ2-7	CASSLPGTGGFHEQYF
TRBV27	TRBJ1-3	CASIGTGVFTGNTIYF
TRBV9	TRBJ1-3	CASSPLLSGNTIYF
TRBV10-2	TRBJ2-1	CASSRGNYNEQFF
TRBV7-2	TRBJ1-2	CASSPRDRWGYGYTF
TRBV7-9	TRBJ2-1	CASSLVGHEQFF
TRBV7-2	TRBJ1-1	CASSLGGQGSTEAFF
TRBV9	TRBJ2-7	CASSPVLTGTGEYEQYF
TRBV4-1	TRBJ1-4	CASSQDVGGGSEKLFF
TRBV7-9	TRBJ1-3	CASSLAAGTSGNTIYF
TRBV6-5	TRBJ1-1	CASSRGNTEAFF
TRBV15	TRBJ1-2	CATSSPGTGHKSSGYTF
TRBV5-5	TRBJ2-7	CASRPTGRNEQYF
TRBV6-6	TRBJ1-1	CASTRYDGNTEAFF
TRBV7-2	TRBJ2-7	CASSFQGNYEQYF
TRBV5-1	TRBJ1-2	CASSPGGRTDSNYGYTF
TRBV6-1	TRBJ1-2	CASSEGPANYGYTF
TRBV19	TRBJ1-4	CASSIPQGGEKLFF
TRBV3-1/TRBV3-2	TRBJ2-7	CASSLKTGRNSYEQYF
TRBV4-3	TRBJ2-3	CASSQDPTSRSLF
TRBV28	TRBJ1-5	CASSLEGIINQPQHF
TRBV27	TRBJ2-5	CASSLDHRGEETQYF
TRBV5-1	TRBJ1-2	CASSLLKGRAGRDYGYTF
TRBV9	TRBJ1-1	CASSPPRGTEAFF
TRBV5-4	TRBJ1-6	CASSLASGEVNSPLHF
TRBV6-6	TRBJ1-1	CASSWPGVTEAFF
TRBV3-1/TRBV3-2	TRBJ2-2	CASSQVGANTGELFF
TRBV11-2	TRBJ1-5	CASSLDWGGNQPQHF
TRBV5-4	TRBJ2-7	CASSLVKLAGEDEQYF